This TCR beta chain came from a study of type 1 regulatory T cells. About the research overall: An in vitro protocol generated T-allo10, a Tr1-enriched, alloantigen-specific CD4 T cell product.

Using its own MiXCR run on the reads, TCRdb lists one record per CDR3 protein. The sample has approximately 97,000 distinct CDR3 sequences; 31% are singletons. This CDR3 is 15 amino acids long. Per the germline V gene, CDR1 is SGHTA and CDR2 is FQGNSA. Between the trimmed V and J ends, which lost 5 bases and 8 bases, there was a span of 18 bases. The chain has TRBV7-2 and TRBJ2-2; D might be TRBD1 or TRBD2, each matching 5 bases. This clonotype was sampled from a human donor in good health. Sequenced material: CD4+ T cells, either the whole sample or a sorted fraction (not recorded which). CDR3 DNA sequence: TGTGCCAGCAGCCCCCGCCCGGGGCTAGTTGGGGAGCTGTTTTTT. Translation gives CASSPRPGLVGELFF.